These 26 T cell receptor beta chains share one sample of origin, sequenced in a study of cytomegalovirus exposure and HLA in healthy donors (TCRdb year 2017). Receptor amplification or capture employed the immunoSEQ multiplex PCR assay. The immuneACCESS repertoire file appears here via TCRdb, limited to in-frame rearrangements. These files lack a portion of the clones; in checked studies, under half of the deficit traces to unresolved V genes, and the cause of the others is not known. In all, the sample holds some 150,000 clones, and 80% to 90% of those were seen once. The ten largest clones capture 4.5% to 5.5% of the sample. What was sequenced was PBMCs. These receptors all come from a man between 18 and 29 years old in good health and CMV-seropositive.

The chain is built from TRBV5-1 and TRBJ2-5, with D perhaps matching TRBD1 (5 bases). There are 14 residues in the CDR3. Germline V gene data show CDR1 as SGHRS and CDR2 as YFSETQ. V lost 1 base and J lost 4, with 11 bases in between. CDR3 nucleotides: TGCGCCAGCAGCTTGCTGCAGGGAAGAGAGACCCAGTACTTC. It is translated as CASSLLQGRETQYF.

The V and J genes are TRBV28 and TRBJ1-2; TRBD1 agrees at 8 bases. The CDR3 has 17 amino acids. Germline V gene sequence: CDR1 MDHEN, CDR2 SYDVKM. With V trimmed by 3 bases and J by 6 bases, 15 bases remained unmatched. The CDR3 loop reads CASSFPGGVYGNHGYTF. The DNA of the CDR3 is TGTGCCAGCAGTTTCCCAGGGGGCGTTTATGGTAATCATGGCTACACCTTC.

Only a few counts were recorded for this clone. CDR3 nucleotide sequence: TGCGCCAGCCGAGGACAGGGAACAATGGTAACTGAAGCTTTCTTT. Its protein product is CASRGQGTMVTEAFF. The V call is TRBV5-1, the J call TRBJ1-1; 8 bases agree with TRBD1. J gave up 5 bases and V 7 bases, and 13 bases lay outside the gene matches. CDR3 size: 15 residues. Germline V gene data show CDR1 as SGHRS and CDR2 as YFSETQ.

A few counts support this clone. The rearrangement joins TRBV2 to TRBJ1-2, with D maybe TRBD1 (5 bases). This CDR3 has 15 residues. The V end lost 8 bases, the J end lost 3 bases, and 19 bases lay between the germline ends. Germline loops: CDR1 SNHLY, CDR2 FYNNEI. For the CDR3, the DNA is TGTGCCAGCGGCAAGGGGATATCGAGAGACTATGGCTACACCTTC. Translating it yields CASGKGISRDYGYTF.

The J gene is TRBJ2-5, the V gene TRBV5-1, with D possibly TRBD2 on 6 matching bases. The CDR3 spans 14 residues. Germline V gene sequence: CDR1 SGHRS, CDR2 YFSETQ. The ends were cut back, 3 bases at V and 1 base at J, with 10 bases in the middle. The chain's CDR3 is CASSSGSGQETQYF. DNA for the CDR3: TGCGCCAGCAGCTCCGGTAGCGGCCAAGAGACCCAGTACTTC. The whole variable domain, filled in from reference TRBV5-1 and TRBJ2-5, reads KAGVTQTPRYLIKTRGQQVTLSCSPISGHRSVSWYQQTPGQGLQFLFEYFSETQRNKGNFPGRFSGRQFSNSRSEMNVSTLELGDSALYLCASSSGSGQETQYFGPGTRLLVL.

The CDR3, as DNA: TGTGCCAGCAGTCTTTTACCGGGACAGGGAAACACTGAAGCTTTCTTT. It is translated as CASSLLPGQGNTEAFF. The rearrangement uses TRBV27 and TRBJ1-1; 9 positions match TRBD1. After removal of 5 bases from V and 2 bases from J, the junction contained 9 bases not matched to a gene. The germline CDR1 and CDR2 sequences are MNHEY and SMNVEV (reference sequence). This CDR3 is built from 16 residues.

This clone was detected once. The chain recombines TRBV27 with TRBJ1-1; TRBD1 matches 8 bases. Trimming cost V 5 bases and J 0 bases; bases outside gene matches: 11. CDR3 length: 17 amino acids. The germline CDR1 and CDR2 sequences are MNHEY and SMNVEV (reference sequence). CDR3 nucleotides: TGTGCCAGCAGTACCGGACAGGGTTTATCCATGAACACTGAAGCTTTCTTT. Protein product: CASSTGQGLSMNTEAFF.

The CDR3 reads CASGGGTYEQYF. CDR3 bases: TGTGCCAGCGGGGGGGGCACCTACGAGCAGTACTTC. The chain has TRBV7-9 and TRBJ2-7; possible D gene TRBD2, 7 bases. Germline CDR1 SEHNR, CDR2 FQNEAQ (reference sequence). The CDR3 has 12 residues. V gave up 8 bases and J gave up 2 bases, with 10 bases separating them.

V is TRBV6-1 and J is TRBJ1-2, with D possibly being TRBD1 (5 bases). Deletions cut 5 bases from V and 8 bases from J, with 21 bases between. This CDR3 comprises 15 residues. The V gene's germline CDR1 is MNHNS and CDR2 SASEGT. CDR3 DNA: TGTGCCAGCAGTCTCGGGCTTCTGGGGGGGAGAGGCTACACCTTC. It translates to CASSLGLLGGRGYTF.

As regards this clone: This CDR3 is also generated by other DNA sequences in the sample. The V and J genes are TRBV6-5 and TRBJ1-1; no definite D call. Trimming removed 0 bases at V and 1 base at J, with 6 bases between. Germline CDR1 MNHEY, CDR2 SVGAGI. There are 14 residues in the CDR3. DNA for the CDR3: TGTGCCAGCAGTTACTCGACGGGGAACACTGAAGCTTTCTTT. Translating gives CASSYSTGNTEAFF.

V usage is TRBV2 and J usage is TRBJ1-5; no reliable D call. Trimming stripped 6 bases from V and 2 bases from J, with 11 bases between. CDR3 length: 14 residues. The germline gives CDR1 SNHLY, CDR2 FYNNEI. Written as DNA, the CDR3 is TGTGCCAGCAGCGTTGATGGAGGCAATCAGCCCCAGCATTTT. Protein: CASSVDGGNQPQHF.

The CDR3 DNA follows: TGTGCCAGCAGGCCTCGGAGGGCCGGATCAGTGTGGGATACGCAGTATTTT. This sequence encodes CASRPRRAGSVWDTQYF. The chain is built from TRBV11-2 and TRBJ2-3; D is perhaps TRBD2 (6 bases). CDR1 and CDR2 from the germline V gene are SGHAT and FQNNGV. The CDR3 consists of 17 residues. Trimming removed 6 bases from V and 6 bases from J, with 25 bases in between.

The V call is TRBV5-1, the J call TRBJ2-1; TRBD2 matches 13 bases. Looked up from germline, CDR1 is SGHRS and CDR2 is YFSETQ. CDR3 size: 19 residues. V shed 3 bases, J shed 2 bases, and the junction held 11 bases outside the gene matches. CDR3 in amino acids: CASSSRLAGGPTAYNEQFF. The DNA for the CDR3 is TGCGCCAGCAGCTCAAGACTAGCGGGAGGACCAACCGCCTACAATGAGCAGTTCTTC.

The chain combines TRBV5-4 with TRBJ1-2; a weak D match, TRBD1 (6 bases). Germline loops: CDR1 SGHNT, CDR2 YYREEE (reference sequence). This CDR3 spans 15 amino acids. Trimming removed 4 bases from V and 4 bases from J, with 17 bases in between. In DNA form, the CDR3 reads TGTGCCAGCAGCCCGAGGACAGTCAGTTCCTATGGCTACACCTTC. Its protein product is CASSPRTVSSYGYTF.

The rearrangement links TRBV25-1 to TRBJ1-4; no clear D gene. Trimming took off 2 bases at V and 2 bases at J, with 9 bases between the two ends. Looked up from germline, CDR1 is MGHDK and CDR2 is SYGVNS. CDR3 length: 15 residues. The CDR3 loop reads CASSEPGGTNEKLFF. CDR3 in DNA: TGTGCCAGCAGTGAACCGGGTGGGACTAATGAAAAACTGTTTTTT.

The V gene is TRBV11-2, the J gene TRBJ2-1, with a weak D call TRBD1 (5 bases). CDR3 length equals 13 residues. Germline loops: CDR1 SGHAT, CDR2 FQNNGV. Trimming took off 8 bases at V and 3 bases at J, with 11 bases between the two ends. CDR3 in amino acids: CASLQDHYNEQFF. CDR3 coding DNA: TGTGCCAGCCTACAGGATCACTACAATGAGCAGTTCTTC.

The chain is built from TRBV4-2 and TRBJ2-7; D remains unclear. The V and J ends lost 0 bases and 6 bases respectively, with 18 bases between them. Germline values: CDR1 LGHNA, CDR2 YNFKEQ. This CDR3 is 16 amino acids long. The CDR3 DNA follows: TGTGCCAGCAGCCAAGATATGGGTCTAGTTATCCGCGAGCAGTACTTC. It yields the protein CASSQDMGLVIREQYF.

The chain couples TRBV29-1 to TRBJ2-2; tentative D call: TRBD2 (6 bases). The CDR3 is 12 residues long. Trimming removed 4 bases from V and 6 bases from J, with 9 bases in between. Germline V gene data show CDR1 as SQVTM and CDR2 as ANQGSEA. The chain's CDR3 is CSVALAAGELFF. The CDR3 DNA is TGCAGCGTTGCACTAGCCGCCGGGGAGCTGTTTTTT.

V gene TRBV7-9 combines with J gene TRBJ1-1; D uncertain. Germline lookup yields CDR1 SEHNR and CDR2 FQNEAQ (reference sequence). Trimming took 3 bases from V and 7 from J, leaving 9 bases between them. The CDR3 has 12 amino acids. The CDR3 DNA reads as TGTGCCAGCAGCTTGGTTAGAGGTGAAGCTTTCTTT. It specifies CASSLVRGEAFF.

This CDR3 reads CASRRTGGSYNEQFF. CDR3 bases: TGCGCCAGCAGGAGGACAGGGGGGTCCTACAATGAGCAGTTCTTC. The rearrangement links TRBV4-1 to TRBJ2-1, with TRBD1 identical over 10 bases. V was clipped by 6 bases and J by 1 base; unmatched bases: 3. In germline, CDR1 is MGHRA, CDR2 YSYEKL. The CDR3 has 15 residues.

CDR3 residues: CASSTRTASYEQYF. The CDR3 DNA follows: TGTGCCAGCAGCACCCGGACAGCCTCCTACGAGCAGTACTTC. J is TRBJ2-7 and V is TRBV7-2; a weak D match, TRBD1 (6 bases). V dropped 5 bases and J dropped 0 bases, with 11 bases sitting between them. The CDR3 has 14 residues. Germline CDR1 reads SGHTA; CDR2 reads FQGNSA.

The J gene is TRBJ2-7, the V gene TRBV28; possibly TRBD1 for D (6 bases). The germline V gene encodes CDR1 MDHEN and CDR2 SYDVKM. V shed 3 bases and J shed 6 bases, with 9 bases lying between them. The CDR3 is 12 residues long. The CDR3 region is CASSFQGGEQYF. The CDR3 DNA follows: TGTGCCAGCAGTTTTCAAGGGGGCGAGCAGTACTTC.

V is TRBV5-4 and J is TRBJ2-7; D gene ambiguous. The V end lost 1 base, the J end lost 6 bases, and 14 bases lay between the germline ends. CDR3 size: 14 residues. CDR1 and CDR2 (germline): SGHNT, YYREEE (reference sequence). The CDR3 DNA reads TGTGCCAGCAGCTTGTTTCAGACTCTTACCGAGCAGTACTTC. This translates into CASSLFQTLTEQYF.

The chain joins TRBV2 to TRBJ2-1; a possible D gene is TRBD2 (6 bases). Germline values: CDR1 SNHLY, CDR2 FYNNEI. V was shortened by 7 bases and J by 4 bases, with 17 bases between the two germline ends. There are 15 residues in the CDR3. The CDR3 coding sequence is TGTGCCAGCACTCCGGGACTGGAACCTTACAATGAGCAGTTCTTC. Encoded protein: CASTPGLEPYNEQFF.

This chain links TRBV6-1 with TRBJ2-7; D is possibly TRBD1 (5 bases). CDR3 length: 12 amino acids. V dropped 4 bases and J dropped 1 base, with 5 bases sitting between them. Germline loops: CDR1 MNHNS, CDR2 SASEGT. The CDR3 DNA reads TGTGCCAGCAGTGGACAGTCCTACGAGCAGTACTTC. This gives the protein CASSGQSYEQYF.

This chain links TRBV6-5 with TRBJ1-1; 9 nucleotides agree with TRBD1. This CDR3 comprises 15 residues. Germline CDR1 and CDR2: MNHEY and SVGAGI. The V segment lost 5 bases and the J segment 1 base; nucleotides outside the gene matches: 5. The CDR3 region has the DNA TGTGCCAGCAGTCAGGACAGGGGTGGGAACACTGAAGCTTTCTTT. The encoded protein is CASSQDRGGNTEAFF.